This T cell receptor (beta chain) was captured by sequencing in a study of OX40 agonist ivuxolimab in advanced cancers. Overall study context: Patients receiving dose escalation had hepatocellular carcinoma, melanoma, renal cell or head and neck cancer. General study points: Partial responders receiving 0.1-3.0 mg/kg showed among the lowest clonal expansion.

CDR3 size: 14 residues. Trimming took 2 bases from V and 2 from J, leaving 4 bases between them. Germline V lookup: CDR1 MNHEY, CDR2 SVGAGI. Concerning this clone itself: As yet, its antigen is unknown.

Produced via immunoSEQ multiplex PCR; TCRdb's table is partial and in-frame only. The sample gives around 40,000 clones, about 86% of which show up once; approximately 0.37% is in the top ten. If patients had autoimmune disease history or systemic immunosuppression, they were excluded. The specimen comprised CD4+ or CD8+ T cells sorted from blood, sampled in a trial of the OX40 agonist ivuxolimab. The genes are TRBV6-5 and TRBJ2-6; D uncertain. This sequence originates from an adult with an advanced solid tumor such as melanoma, head and neck, liver or kidney cancer. Written as DNA, the CDR3 is TGTGCCAGCAGTTACGGAACTGGGGCCAACGTCCTGACTTTC. Translating gives CASSYGTGANVLTF.